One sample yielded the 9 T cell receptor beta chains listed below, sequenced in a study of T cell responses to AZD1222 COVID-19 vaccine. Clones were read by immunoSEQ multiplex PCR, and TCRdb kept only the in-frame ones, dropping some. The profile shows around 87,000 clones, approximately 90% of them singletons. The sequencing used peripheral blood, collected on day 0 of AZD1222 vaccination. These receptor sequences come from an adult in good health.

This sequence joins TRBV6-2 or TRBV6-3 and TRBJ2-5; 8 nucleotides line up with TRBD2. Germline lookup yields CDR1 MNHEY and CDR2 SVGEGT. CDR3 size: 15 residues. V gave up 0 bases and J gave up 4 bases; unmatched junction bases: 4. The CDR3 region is CASSYSHGGVETQYF. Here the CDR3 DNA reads TGTGCCAGCAGTTACTCCCACGGGGGGGTAGAGACCCAGTACTTC.

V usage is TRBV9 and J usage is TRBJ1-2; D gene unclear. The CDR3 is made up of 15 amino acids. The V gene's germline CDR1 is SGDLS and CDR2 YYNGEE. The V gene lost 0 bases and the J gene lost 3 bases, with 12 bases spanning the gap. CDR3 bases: TGTGCCAGCAGCGTAGGAGAAGGGAAGGACTATGGCTACACCTTC. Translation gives CASSVGEGKDYGYTF.

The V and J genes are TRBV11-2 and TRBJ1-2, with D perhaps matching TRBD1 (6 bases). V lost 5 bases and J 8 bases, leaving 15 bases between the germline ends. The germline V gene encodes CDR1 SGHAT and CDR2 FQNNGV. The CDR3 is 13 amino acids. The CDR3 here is CASSPPVGGGYTF. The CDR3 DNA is TGTGCCAGCAGCCCGCCTGTCGGGGGCGGCTACACCTTC.

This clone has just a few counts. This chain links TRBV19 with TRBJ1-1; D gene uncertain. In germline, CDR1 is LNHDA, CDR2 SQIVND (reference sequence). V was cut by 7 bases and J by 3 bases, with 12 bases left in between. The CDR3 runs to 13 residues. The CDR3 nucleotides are TGTGCCAGTACCACGGCGGGGTACACTGAAGCTTTCTTT. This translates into CASTTAGYTEAFF.

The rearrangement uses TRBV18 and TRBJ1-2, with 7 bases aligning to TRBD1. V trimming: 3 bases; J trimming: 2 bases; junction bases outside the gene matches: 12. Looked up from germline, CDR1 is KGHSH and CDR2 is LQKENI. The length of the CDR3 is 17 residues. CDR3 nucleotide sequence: TGTGCCAGCTCACCGTTCGCCCTCAAACAGGGGAACTATGGCTACACCTTC. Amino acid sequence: CASSPFALKQGNYGYTF.

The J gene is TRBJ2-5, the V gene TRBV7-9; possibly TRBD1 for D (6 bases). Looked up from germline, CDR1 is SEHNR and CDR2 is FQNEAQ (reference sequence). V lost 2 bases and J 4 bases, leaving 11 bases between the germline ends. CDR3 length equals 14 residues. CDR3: CASSLIVGAETQYF. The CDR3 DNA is TGTGCCAGCAGCTTAATAGTGGGGGCAGAGACCCAGTACTTC.

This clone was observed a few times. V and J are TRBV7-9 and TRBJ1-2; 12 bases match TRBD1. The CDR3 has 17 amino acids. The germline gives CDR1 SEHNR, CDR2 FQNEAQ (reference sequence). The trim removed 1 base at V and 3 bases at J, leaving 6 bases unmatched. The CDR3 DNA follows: TGTGCCAGCAGCTTAGAAGGGACAGGGGGCGCAGACTATGGCTACACCTTC. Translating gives CASSLEGTGGADYGYTF. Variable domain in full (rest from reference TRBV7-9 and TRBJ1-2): DTGVSQNPRHKITKRGQNVTFRCDPISEHNRLYWYRQTLGQGPEFLTYFQNEAQLEKSRLLSDRFSAERPKGSFSTLEIQRTEQGDSAMYLCASSLEGTGGADYGYTFGSGTRLTVV.

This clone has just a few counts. The CDR3 sequence is CAILPRDAATNEKLFF. CDR3 nucleotides: TGTGCCATCCTCCCCAGAGATGCTGCAACTAATGAAAAACTGTTTTTT. The V gene is TRBV2, the J gene TRBJ1-4; D is undetermined. The CDR3 loop spans 16 amino acids. The ends were cut back, 10 bases at V and 0 bases at J, with 18 bases in the middle. Germline V gene data show CDR1 as SNHLY and CDR2 as FYNNEI.

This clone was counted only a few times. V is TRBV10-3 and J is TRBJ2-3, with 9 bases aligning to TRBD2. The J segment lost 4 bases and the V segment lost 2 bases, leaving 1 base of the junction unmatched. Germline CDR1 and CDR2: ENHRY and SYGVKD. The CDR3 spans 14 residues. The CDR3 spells CAISEGGGADTQYF. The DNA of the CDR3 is TGTGCCATCAGTGAGGGCGGGGGGGCAGATACGCAGTATTTT.